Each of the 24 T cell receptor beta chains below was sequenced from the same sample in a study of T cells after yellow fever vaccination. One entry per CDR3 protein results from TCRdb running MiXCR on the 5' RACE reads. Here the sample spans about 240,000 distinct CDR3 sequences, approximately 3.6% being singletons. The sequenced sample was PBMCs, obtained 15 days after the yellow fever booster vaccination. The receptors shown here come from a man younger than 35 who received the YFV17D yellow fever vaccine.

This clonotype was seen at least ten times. This CDR3 reads CASLHTPGLADSYEQYF. DNA of the CDR3: TGTGCCAGCCTCCATACCCCGGGACTAGCGGACTCCTACGAGCAGTACTTC. V usage is TRBV7-9 and J usage is TRBJ2-7; 11 bases fit TRBD2. Germline lookup yields CDR1 SEHNR and CDR2 FQNEAQ (reference sequence). The CDR3 runs to 17 residues. With V trimmed by 8 bases and J by 0 bases, 12 bases remained unmatched.

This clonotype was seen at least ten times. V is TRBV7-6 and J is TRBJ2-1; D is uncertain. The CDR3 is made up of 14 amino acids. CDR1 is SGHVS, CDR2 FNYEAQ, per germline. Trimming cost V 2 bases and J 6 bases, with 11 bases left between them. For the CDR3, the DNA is TGTGCCAGCAGCTTAAGTCCCCCTAGCAATGAGCAGTTCTTC. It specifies CASSLSPPSNEQFF.

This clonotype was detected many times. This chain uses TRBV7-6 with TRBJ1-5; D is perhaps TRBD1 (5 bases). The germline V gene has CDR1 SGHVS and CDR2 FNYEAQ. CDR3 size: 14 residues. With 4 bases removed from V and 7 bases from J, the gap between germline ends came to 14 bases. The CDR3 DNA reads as TGTGCCAGCAGCTCCGGGACGCCGGACCAGCCCCAGCATTTT. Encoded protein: CASSSGTPDQPQHF.

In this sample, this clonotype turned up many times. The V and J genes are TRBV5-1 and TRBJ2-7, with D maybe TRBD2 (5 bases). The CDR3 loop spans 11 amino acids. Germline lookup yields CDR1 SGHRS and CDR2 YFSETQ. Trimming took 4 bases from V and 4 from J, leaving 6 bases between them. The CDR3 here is CASSRDYEQYF. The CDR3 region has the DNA TGCGCCAGCAGCCGGGATTACGAGCAGTACTTC.

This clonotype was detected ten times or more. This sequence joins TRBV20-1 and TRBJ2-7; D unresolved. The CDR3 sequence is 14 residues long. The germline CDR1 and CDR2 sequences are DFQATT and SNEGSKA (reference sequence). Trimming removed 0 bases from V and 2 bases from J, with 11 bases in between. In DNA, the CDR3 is TGCAGTGCTAGAGATTCAGTAAGGCCCTACGAGCAGTACTTC. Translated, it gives CSARDSVRPYEQYF.

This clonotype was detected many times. The CDR3 DNA is TGTGCCAGCAGCTTAGGGACACTAACTTTAACCAATGAGCAGTTCTTC. This sequence encodes CASSLGTLTLTNEQFF. This rearrangement joins TRBV7-9 to TRBJ2-1; tentatively, D is TRBD1 (5 bases). Germline loops: CDR1 SEHNR, CDR2 FQNEAQ (reference sequence). The CDR3 loop spans 16 amino acids. Trimming stripped 1 base from V and 6 bases from J, with 16 bases between.

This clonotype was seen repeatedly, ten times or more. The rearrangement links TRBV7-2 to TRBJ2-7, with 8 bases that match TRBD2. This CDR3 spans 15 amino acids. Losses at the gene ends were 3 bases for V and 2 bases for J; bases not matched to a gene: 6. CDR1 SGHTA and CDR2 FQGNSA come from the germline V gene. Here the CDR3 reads CASSLGGGTAYEQYF. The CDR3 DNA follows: TGTGCCAGCAGCTTGGGCGGGGGGACGGCCTACGAGCAGTACTTC.

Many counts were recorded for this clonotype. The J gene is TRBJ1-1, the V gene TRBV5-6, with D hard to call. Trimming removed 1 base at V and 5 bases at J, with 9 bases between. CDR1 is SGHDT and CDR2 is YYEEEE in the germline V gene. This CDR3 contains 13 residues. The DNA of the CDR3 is TGTGCCAGCAGCTTGTCCTTGAGAACTGAAGCTTTCTTT. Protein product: CASSLSLRTEAFF.

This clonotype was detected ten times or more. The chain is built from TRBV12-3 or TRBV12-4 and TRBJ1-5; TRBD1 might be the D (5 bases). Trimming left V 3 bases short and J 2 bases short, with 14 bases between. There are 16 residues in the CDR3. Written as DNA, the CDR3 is TGTGCCAGCAGTTTTGGGGGGGATTTTGGCAATCAGCCCCAGCATTTT. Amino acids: CASSFGGDFGNQPQHF.

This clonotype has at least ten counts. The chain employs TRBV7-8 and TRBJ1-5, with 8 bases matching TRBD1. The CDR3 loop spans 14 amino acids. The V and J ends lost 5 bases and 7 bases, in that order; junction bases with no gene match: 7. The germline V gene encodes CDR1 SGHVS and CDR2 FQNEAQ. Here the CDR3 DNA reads TGTGCCAGCAGCCAATTGGACAGGGCCCAGCCCCAGCATTTT. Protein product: CASSQLDRAQPQHF.

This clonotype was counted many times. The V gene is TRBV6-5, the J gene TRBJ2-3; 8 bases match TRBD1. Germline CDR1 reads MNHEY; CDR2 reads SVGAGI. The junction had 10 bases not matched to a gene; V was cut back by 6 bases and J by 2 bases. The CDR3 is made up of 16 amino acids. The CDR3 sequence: CASSPSPTGATDTQYF. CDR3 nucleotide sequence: TGTGCCAGCAGCCCGAGTCCGACAGGGGCCACAGATACGCAGTATTTT.

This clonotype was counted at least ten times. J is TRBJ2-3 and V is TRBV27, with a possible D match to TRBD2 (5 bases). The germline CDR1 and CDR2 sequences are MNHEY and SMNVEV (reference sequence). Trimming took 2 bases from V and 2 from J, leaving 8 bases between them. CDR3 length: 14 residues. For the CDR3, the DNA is TGTGCCAGCAGTTTAATCGGGGTCACAGATACGCAGTATTTT. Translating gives CASSLIGVTDTQYF.

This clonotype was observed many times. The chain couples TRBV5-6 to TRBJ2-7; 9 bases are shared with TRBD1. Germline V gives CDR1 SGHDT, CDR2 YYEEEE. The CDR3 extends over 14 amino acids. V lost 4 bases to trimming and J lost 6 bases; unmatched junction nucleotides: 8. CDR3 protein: CASSPGQGIAEQYF. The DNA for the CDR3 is TGTGCCAGCAGCCCTGGACAGGGGATTGCCGAGCAGTACTTC.

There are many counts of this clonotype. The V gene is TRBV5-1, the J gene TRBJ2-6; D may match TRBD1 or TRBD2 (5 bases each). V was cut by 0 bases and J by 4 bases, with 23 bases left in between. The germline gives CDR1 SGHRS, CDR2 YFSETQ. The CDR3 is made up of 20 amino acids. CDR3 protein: CASSLAQGSWAGVGANVLTF. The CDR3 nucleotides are TGCGCCAGCAGCTTGGCCCAGGGATCATGGGCGGGCGTGGGGGCCAACGTCCTGACTTTC.

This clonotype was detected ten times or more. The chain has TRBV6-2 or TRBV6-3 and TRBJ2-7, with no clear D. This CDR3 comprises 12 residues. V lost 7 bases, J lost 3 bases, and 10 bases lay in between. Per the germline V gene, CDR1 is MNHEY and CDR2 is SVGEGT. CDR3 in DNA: TGTGCCAGCACGGATAGTGGCTACGAGCAGTACTTC. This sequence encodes CASTDSGYEQYF.

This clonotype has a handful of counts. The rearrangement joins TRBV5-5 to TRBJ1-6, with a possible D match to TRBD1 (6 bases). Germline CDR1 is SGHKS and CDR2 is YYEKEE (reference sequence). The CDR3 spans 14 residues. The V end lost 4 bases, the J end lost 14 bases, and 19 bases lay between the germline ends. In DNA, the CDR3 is TGTGCCAGCAGCCCCGGGCCGGGGACACGTACCCTCCACTTT. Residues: CASSPGPGTRTLHF. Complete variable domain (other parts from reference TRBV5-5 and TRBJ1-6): DAGVTQSPTHLIKTRGQQVTLRCSPISGHKSVSWYQQVLGQGPQFIFQYYEKEERGRGNFPDRFSARQFPNYSSELNVNALLLGDSALYLCASSPGPGTRTLHFGNGTRLTVT.

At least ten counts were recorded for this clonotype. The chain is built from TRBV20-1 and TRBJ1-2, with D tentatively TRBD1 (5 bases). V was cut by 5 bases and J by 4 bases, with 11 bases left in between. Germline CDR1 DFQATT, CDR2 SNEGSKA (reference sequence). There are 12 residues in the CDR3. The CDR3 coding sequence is TGCAGTGCTGGGGCCTCCTCCTATGGCTACACCTTC. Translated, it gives CSAGASSYGYTF.

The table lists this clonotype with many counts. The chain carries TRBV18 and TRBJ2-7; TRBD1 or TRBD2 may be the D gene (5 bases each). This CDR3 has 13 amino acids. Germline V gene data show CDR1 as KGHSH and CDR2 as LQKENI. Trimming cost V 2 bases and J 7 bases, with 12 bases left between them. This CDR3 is CASSPSDTREQYV. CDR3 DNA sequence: TGTGCCAGCTCACCATCGGACACTAGGGAGCAGTACGTC.

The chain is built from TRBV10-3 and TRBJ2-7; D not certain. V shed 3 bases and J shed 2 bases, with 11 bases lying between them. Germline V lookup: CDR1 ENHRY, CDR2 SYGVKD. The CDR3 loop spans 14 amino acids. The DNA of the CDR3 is TGTGCCATCAGTGACTCCGTCGCGCCCTACGAGCAGTACGTC. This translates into CAISDSVAPYEQYV.

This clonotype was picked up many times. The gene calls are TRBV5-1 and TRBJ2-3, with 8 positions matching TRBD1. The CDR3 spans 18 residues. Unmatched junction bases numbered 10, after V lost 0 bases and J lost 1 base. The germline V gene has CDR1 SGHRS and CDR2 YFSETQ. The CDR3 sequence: CASSLGSSTTGGTDTQYF. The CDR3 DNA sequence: TGCGCCAGCAGCTTGGGCTCTTCAACGACAGGGGGCACAGATACGCAGTATTTT. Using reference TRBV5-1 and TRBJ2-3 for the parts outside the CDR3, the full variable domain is KAGVTQTPRYLIKTRGQQVTLSCSPISGHRSVSWYQQTPGQGLQFLFEYFSETQRNKGNFPGRFSGRQFSNSRSEMNVSTLELGDSALYLCASSLGSSTTGGTDTQYFGPGTRLTVL.

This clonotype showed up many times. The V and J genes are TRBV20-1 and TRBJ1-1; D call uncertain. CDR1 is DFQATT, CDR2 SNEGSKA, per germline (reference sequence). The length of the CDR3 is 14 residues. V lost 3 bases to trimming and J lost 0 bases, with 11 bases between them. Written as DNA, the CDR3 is TGCAGTGCTAGTCCCGGGGTCATGAACACTGAAGCTTTCTTT. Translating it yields CSASPGVMNTEAFF.

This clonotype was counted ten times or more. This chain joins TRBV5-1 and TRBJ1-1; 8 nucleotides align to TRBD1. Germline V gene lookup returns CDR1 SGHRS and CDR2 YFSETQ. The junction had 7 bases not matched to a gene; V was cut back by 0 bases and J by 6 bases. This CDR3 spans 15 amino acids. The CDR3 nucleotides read TGCGCCAGCAGCTTGGCCGCAGGGGGCGAAGCTGAAGCTTTCTTT. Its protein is CASSLAAGGEAEAFF.

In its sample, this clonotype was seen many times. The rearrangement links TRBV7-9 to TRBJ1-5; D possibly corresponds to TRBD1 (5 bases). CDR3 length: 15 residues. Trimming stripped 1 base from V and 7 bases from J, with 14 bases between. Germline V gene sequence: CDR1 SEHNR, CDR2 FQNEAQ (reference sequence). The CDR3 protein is CASSLGRGISQPQHF. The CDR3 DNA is TGTGCCAGCAGCTTAGGTCGGGGGATCTCCCAGCCCCAGCATTTT.

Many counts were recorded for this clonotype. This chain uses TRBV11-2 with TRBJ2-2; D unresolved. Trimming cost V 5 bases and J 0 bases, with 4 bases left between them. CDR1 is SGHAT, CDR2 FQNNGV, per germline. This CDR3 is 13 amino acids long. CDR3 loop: CASSRANTGELFF. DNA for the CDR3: TGTGCCAGCAGCCGTGCGAACACCGGGGAGCTGTTTTTT.